The 9 T cell receptor beta chains presented below share a single source sample, sequenced in a study of post-analysis software for immune sequencing data. Study observations and caveats: Compared with controls, patients had more of roughly five TRBV segments, including TRBV5-6, TRBV5-1 and TRBV20-1.

These receptors have no identified antigens. Prepared TCR beta cDNA libraries contained unique molecular identifiers. TCRdb ran MiXCR on the PCR reads and lists one entry per CDR3 protein. Found here are some 700,000 distinct CDR3 sequences, 59% of them singletons; the top ten hold about 11%. The sequencing input was blood. The receptors were gathered from a girl under 10 years old with multiple sclerosis.

The V call is TRBV3-1, the J call TRBJ2-5, with D perhaps TRBD1 (5 bases). The CDR3 is made up of 16 amino acids. Germline V CDR1 and CDR2: LGHDT, YNNKEL (reference sequence). Trimming pared 0 bases from V and 1 base from J, leaving 12 bases between. This CDR3 is CASSQEGKGFQETQYF. CDR3 DNA sequence: TGTGCCAGCAGCCAAGAAGGGAAGGGGTTCCAAGAGACCCAGTACTTC.

The chain combines TRBV20-1 with TRBJ1-2; 7 bases line up with TRBD1. J lost 4 bases, V lost 6 bases, and 8 bases had no gene match. The germline V gene encodes CDR1 DFQATT and CDR2 SNEGSKA (reference sequence). This CDR3 is built from 13 residues. Here the CDR3 reads CSARGGQIYGYTF. Written as DNA, the CDR3 is TGCAGTGCCCGAGGGGGACAGATCTATGGCTACACCTTC.

This clonotype was found once. The V gene is TRBV5-1, the J gene TRBJ2-7; D is possibly TRBD2 (6 bases). Looked up from germline, CDR1 is SGHRS and CDR2 is YFSETQ. The CDR3 covers 15 residues. V lost 0 bases and J lost 3, with 13 bases in between. CDR3 residues: CASSLGGRGDYEQYF. The CDR3, as DNA: TGCGCCAGCAGCTTGGGTGGGCGGGGTGACTACGAGCAGTACTTC. The full variable domain, its missing parts supplied by reference TRBV5-1 and TRBJ2-7, is KAGVTQTPRYLIKTRGQQVTLSCSPISGHRSVSWYQQTPGQGLQFLFEYFSETQRNKGNFPGRFSGRQFSNSRSEMNVSTLELGDSALYLCASSLGGRGDYEQYFGPGTRLTVT.

V gene TRBV5-6 combines with J gene TRBJ1-1; no clear D gene. Germline CDR1 and CDR2: SGHDT and YYEEEE. V gave up 0 bases and J gave up 1 base, with 10 bases separating them. The CDR3 is made up of 15 amino acids. CDR3 sequence reads: CASSLVTAPNTEAFF. CDR3 bases: TGTGCCAGCAGCTTGGTAACAGCGCCGAACACTGAAGCTTTCTTT.

V and J are TRBV12-3 or TRBV12-4 and TRBJ1-2; no clear D. Trimming pared 2 bases from V and 8 bases from J, leaving 9 bases between. The CDR3 covers 12 residues. The CDR3 DNA reads TGTGCCAGCAGTTTAACGATTGAGGGCTACACCTTC. Its translation: CASSLTIEGYTF.

The gene calls are TRBV12-5 and TRBJ2-3; D is ambiguous. Germline CDR1 is LGHNT and CDR2 is FRNRAP. The V end was cut by 1 base, the J end by 0 bases, with 14 bases between. The CDR3 has 17 amino acids. Here the CDR3 DNA reads TGTGCTAGTGGTTTGGCACGAGACCACCAGAGCACAGATACGCAGTATTTT. It encodes CASGLARDHQSTDTQYF.

The gene calls are TRBV20-1 and TRBJ1-1; no definite D call. This CDR3 contains 11 residues. V gave up 6 bases and J gave up 6 bases, with 11 bases separating them. CDR1 and CDR2 (germline): DFQATT, SNEGSKA (reference sequence). The CDR3 sequence is CSAGDTPEAFF. CDR3 nucleotide sequence: TGCAGTGCGGGTGACACCCCTGAAGCTTTCTTT.

The chain employs TRBV2 and TRBJ2-3; D is ambiguous. The germline V and J ends were trimmed by 4 bases and 2 bases, with 7 bases remaining between them. Germline V gene sequence: CDR1 SNHLY, CDR2 FYNNEI. This CDR3 comprises 13 residues. CDR3 loop: CASSAGYTDTQYF. The DNA for the CDR3 is TGTGCCAGCAGTGCCGGCTACACAGATACGCAGTATTTT.

The V gene is TRBV29-1, the J gene TRBJ1-2, with D perhaps TRBD1 (5 bases). This CDR3 spans 15 amino acids. The V end was cut by 3 bases, the J end by 3 bases, with 17 bases between. In germline, CDR1 is SQVTM, CDR2 ANQGSEA. The CDR3 region is CSVEGFSPTDYGYTF. The CDR3 nucleotides are TGCAGCGTTGAGGGGTTTTCCCCGACAGACTATGGCTACACCTTC.